This TCR beta chain appears in the sequencing data of a study of T cells after yellow fever vaccination (dated by TCRdb to 2018 to 2020). Background for the entire study: Libraries from fractions with low cell numbers were prepared with the SMART-Seq v4 Ultra Low Input RNA kit. To track T-cell clones before and after primary and booster YFV17D yellow fever vaccination, bulk TCR alpha and beta repertoires were sequenced longitudinally. Two healthy male donors, one aged 18 to 30 and one aged 30 to 39 years, were included in the cohort. Blood was collected at multiple timepoints before and after primary and secondary immunization, and bulk PBMC replicates and cell subsets were isolated. General study outcomes and caveats: Most clones expanded after primary vaccination (about 96% of CD4 and around 89% of CD8) were re-detected after the booster, suggesting that broad memory maintenance occurred. A small fraction of clonotypes appeared in both the CD4 and CD8 compartments, likely as a result of convergent recombination. Because abundant contaminating clonotypes from the bulk population could be contained in FACS-sorted repertoires, computational filtering was required. Only a couple of donors were included in the study, so the extent to which the findings can be generalized is limited. Compared with the primary T-cell response, the secondary T-cell response was faster but weaker, reaching its peak on day 5 rather than on day 15.

TCR cDNA was synthesized by 5'RACE template switching, which introduced a universal primer site and unique molecular identifiers. Priming of cDNA synthesis was performed from both the TCR alpha and TCR beta constant segments. Library amplification used two PCR steps, and the second PCR step added sample barcodes and sequencing adapters. Sequencing of libraries was performed on Illumina HiSeq 2500 (2x100 bp) or NovaSeq (2x150 bp). As for the authors' bioinformatics: MIGEC was used to demultiplex reads and collapse the reads into UMI consensus sequences, and MiXCR was used for V(D)J alignment. Vaccine-responding clonotypes were defined with edgeR using replicate PBMC samples, requiring FDR below 0.01 and a log2 fold change above 5 up to day 15. CD4 or CD8 identity was assigned to each bulk clonotype according to whether the clonotype was present at higher abundance in the sequenced CD4 repertoire or the sequenced CD8 repertoire. TCRdb reran the public reads through fastp at Q25 and MiXCR, keeping productive beta chains. Under each unique CDR3 protein, matching rows form one entry showing the most common genes and DNA. These V and J calls derive from TCRdb rather than the authors' analysis. For this sample the table gives hundreds of thousands of distinct CDR3 sequences, of which 12% were detected only once. The ten largest make up about 15% of the sample.

What this sample's treatment or condition label stands for: live attenuated yellow fever vaccine strain. Two biological replicates of bulk PBMCs were collected at each blood-draw timepoint. A standard Ficoll-Paque protocol was used to isolate PBMCs from peripheral blood. RNA was extracted with TriZol from bulk PBMCs, CD4 and CD8 fractions, and dextramer-positive and dextramer-negative fractions. The germline V gene encodes CDR1 SGDLS and CDR2 YYNGEE. V has 6 bases trimmed and J has 6 bases trimmed; junction bases matching no gene number 5. The CDR3 holds 14 amino acids from the cysteine to the phenylalanine. Of all the DNA, just the CDR3 is kept, 42 bases in frame from base 1. In the case of this clonotype: The clone's antigen remains unknown. Base qualities are not provided; no much larger clone lies one nucleotide away.

The material was PBMCs, obtained on the day of the yellow fever booster vaccination. This chain is built from TRBV9 and TRBJ2-7; 14 junctional bases match TRBD2. The sequence was obtained from a man aged 25 to 40 who received the YFV17D yellow fever vaccine. The CDR3 amino acid sequence is: CASTTGLAGGEQYF. The nucleotides read TGTGCCAGCACCACTGGACTAGCGGGAGGCGAGCAGTACTTC.